Below, 17 T cell receptor beta chains from the same sample are listed, as sequenced in a study of post-analysis software for immune sequencing data. Study-level results: With TRBV5-6, TRBV5-1 and TRBV20-1 included, about five TRBV segments were more frequent in patients than in controls.

Their antigens are not known. The TCR beta cDNA libraries contained unique molecular identifiers. TCRdb independently ran MiXCR on the PCR reads; one entry per CDR3 protein. The table shows 800,000 to 950,000 distinct CDR3 sequences, with roughly 58% occurring only once. Sequenced input: blood. Receptor source: a girl between 5 and 17 years old with multiple sclerosis.

This chain links TRBV27 with TRBJ2-7; TRBD1 matches 9 bases. J was trimmed by 2 bases and V by 4 bases; bases with no gene match: 15. The CDR3 loop spans 18 amino acids. CDR1 MNHEY and CDR2 SMNVEV come from the germline V gene (reference sequence). CDR3 protein: CASSSKTGQGPITYEQYF. In nucleotides, the CDR3 is TGTGCCAGCAGTTCAAAAACGGGACAGGGTCCTATTACCTACGAGCAGTACTTC.

This chain links TRBV6-5 with TRBJ2-3; no clear D gene. Germline values: CDR1 MNHEY, CDR2 SVGAGI. V shed 5 bases and J shed 5 bases, with 11 bases lying between them. This CDR3 has 13 amino acids. The CDR3 DNA reads TGTGCCAGCAGTCCCCTCGTGATAGATACGCAGTATTTT. Protein product: CASSPLVIDTQYF.

V is TRBV30 and J is TRBJ2-1; D is possibly TRBD1 or TRBD2 (5 bases each). The CDR3 is 13 amino acids. Germline-derived CDR1 and CDR2 are GTSNPN and SVGIG (reference sequence). Trimming pared 0 bases from V and 8 bases from J, leaving 11 bases between. The CDR3 nucleotides are TGTGCCTGGAGTGTCGGGGCGCACGATGAGCAGTTCTTC. Protein sequence: CAWSVGAHDEQFF.

The V call is TRBV7-9, the J call TRBJ1-2; 9 bases are a match to TRBD1. In germline, CDR1 is SEHNR, CDR2 FQNEAQ (reference sequence). The trim removed 5 bases at V and 2 bases at J, leaving 15 bases unmatched. The CDR3 is 18 residues long. Here the CDR3 DNA reads TGTGCCAGCAGCCCCAGAACAGGGGGCAGCGACGGGAACTATGGCTACACCTTC. This encodes CASSPRTGGSDGNYGYTF.

This sequence joins TRBV4-2 and TRBJ2-7; TRBD1 is a possible D gene (5 bases). The CDR3 contains 13 residues. Trimming left V 0 bases short and J 10 bases short, with 13 bases between. Germline CDR1 is LGHNA and CDR2 is YNFKEQ. The CDR3 region is CASSQDQGTAQYF. CDR3 coding DNA: TGTGCCAGCAGCCAAGATCAGGGAACGGCCCAGTACTTC.

This clonotype appeared a single time. The junction shows a germline mismatch at one end, possibly a read error. The V gene is TRBV7-2, the J gene TRBJ2-3; D perhaps matches TRBD1 (6 bases). Germline V lookup: CDR1 SGHTA, CDR2 FQGNSA. This CDR3 comprises 13 residues. The CDR3 DNA reads TGTGCCGGCAGCTTAGGGGGAGAGGATACGCAGTATTTT. Amino acids: CAGSLGGEDTQYF.

The chain is built from TRBV20-1 and TRBJ2-3, with D tentatively TRBD1 or TRBD2 (5 bases each). This CDR3 has 17 amino acids. V lost 4 bases, J lost 3 bases, and 23 bases lay in between. CDR1 and CDR2 from the germline V gene are DFQATT and SNEGSKA (reference sequence). The CDR3 region has the DNA TGCAGTGCTAAGTGGCCCCGGGACCTACGGCAAACAGATACGCAGTATTTT. It is translated as CSAKWPRDLRQTDTQYF.

The chain uses TRBV20-1 and TRBJ1-2, with D possibly being TRBD1 (5 bases). V lost 2 bases to trimming and J lost 8 bases, with 15 bases between them. This CDR3 region has 13 residues. The germline V gene encodes CDR1 DFQATT and CDR2 SNEGSKA (reference sequence). The CDR3 region is CSARSGTDWGYTF. CDR3 coding DNA: TGCAGTGCTAGATCCGGGACCGATTGGGGCTACACCTTC.

The sample holds one count of this clonotype. This chain connects TRBV4-1 to TRBJ2-1; 7 bases match TRBD1. Unmatched junction bases numbered 5, after V lost 3 bases and J lost 0 bases. From germline, CDR1 is MGHRA and CDR2 YSYEKL. The CDR3 is 16 amino acids. Written as DNA, the CDR3 is TGCGCCAGCAGCCAGAGGGGACAGAACTCCTACAATGAGCAGTTCTTC. Translation: CASSQRGQNSYNEQFF.

There are a few counts of this clonotype. The chain carries TRBV7-8 and TRBJ2-3; D may be TRBD1 or TRBD2 (6 bases each). CDR3 length: 15 amino acids. Looked up from germline, CDR1 is SGHVS and CDR2 is FQNEAQ. Trimming shortened V by 3 bases and J by 5 bases, and 15 bases separated the two germline ends. DNA of the CDR3: TGTGCCAGCAGCTTCTCGAGGGGGGCAGGAGATACGCAGTATTTT. It translates to CASSFSRGAGDTQYF.

The rearrangement uses TRBV4-1 and TRBJ1-5; TRBD1 aligns across 10 bases. Germline V lookup: CDR1 MGHRA, CDR2 YSYEKL. Losses at the gene ends were 0 bases for V and 3 bases for J; bases not matched to a gene: 2. The CDR3 length is 16 residues. The CDR3 region is CASSQDGTGDNQPQHF. The CDR3 nucleotides read TGCGCCAGCAGCCAAGATGGGACAGGGGACAATCAGCCCCAGCATTTT.

This CDR3 reads CASRSASGVYNEQYF. The CDR3 coding sequence is TGTGCCAGCAGGTCGGCGTCGGGGGTTTACAATGAGCAGTACTTC. The genes are TRBV5-5 and TRBJ2-7; a possible D gene is TRBD2 (6 bases). Germline V CDR1 and CDR2: SGHKS, YYEKEE (reference sequence). This CDR3 comprises 15 residues. Trimming removed 5 bases at V and 7 bases at J, with 22 bases between.

The chain recombines TRBV12-3 or TRBV12-4 with TRBJ2-6; 7 positions agree with TRBD1. The junction had 8 bases not matched to a gene; V was cut back by 6 bases and J by 0 bases. The CDR3 runs 17 residues. CDR3 coding DNA: TGTGCCAGCAGACGGGACAGAGCAAGCTCTGGGGCCAACGTCCTGACTTTC. It encodes CASRRDRASSGANVLTF.

This clonotype was found a few times. The chain has TRBV6-2 or TRBV6-3 and TRBJ2-3, with 8 bases lining up with TRBD2. The CDR3 loop spans 15 amino acids. The trim removed 4 bases at V and 3 bases at J, leaving 6 bases unmatched. CDR1 and CDR2 (germline): MNHEY, SVGEGT. CDR3 bases: TGTGCCAGCAGTTCGGGACTAGTAGAGACAGATACGCAGTATTTT. Translation gives CASSSGLVETDTQYF.

The V gene is TRBV5-1, the J gene TRBJ2-3; D possibly uses TRBD1 or TRBD2 (5 bases each). Germline V gene sequence: CDR1 SGHRS, CDR2 YFSETQ. V lost 0 bases to trimming and J lost 2 bases, with 10 bases between them. The CDR3 is 15 amino acids. As DNA, the CDR3 is TGCGCCAGCAGCTTGGCGAGGGGTACCACAGATACGCAGTATTTT. Encoded protein: CASSLARGTTDTQYF.

The chain carries TRBV12-3 or TRBV12-4 and TRBJ2-7; a possible D gene is TRBD1 (5 bases). The CDR3 is made up of 13 amino acids. Trimming took off 3 bases at V and 2 bases at J, with 8 bases between the two ends. The CDR3 nucleotides read TGTGCCAGCAGTTTGGGCAGGGCCTACGAGCAGTACTTC. Translating it yields CASSLGRAYEQYF.

The chain carries TRBV4-1 and TRBJ2-7; D gene unclear. The CDR3 spans 14 residues. Trimming left V 1 base short and J 2 bases short, with 9 bases between. From germline, CDR1 is MGHRA and CDR2 YSYEKL. The CDR3 DNA sequence: TGCGCCAGCAGCCAAGCGACAACGCCCTACGAGCAGTACTTC. This sequence encodes CASSQATTPYEQYF.